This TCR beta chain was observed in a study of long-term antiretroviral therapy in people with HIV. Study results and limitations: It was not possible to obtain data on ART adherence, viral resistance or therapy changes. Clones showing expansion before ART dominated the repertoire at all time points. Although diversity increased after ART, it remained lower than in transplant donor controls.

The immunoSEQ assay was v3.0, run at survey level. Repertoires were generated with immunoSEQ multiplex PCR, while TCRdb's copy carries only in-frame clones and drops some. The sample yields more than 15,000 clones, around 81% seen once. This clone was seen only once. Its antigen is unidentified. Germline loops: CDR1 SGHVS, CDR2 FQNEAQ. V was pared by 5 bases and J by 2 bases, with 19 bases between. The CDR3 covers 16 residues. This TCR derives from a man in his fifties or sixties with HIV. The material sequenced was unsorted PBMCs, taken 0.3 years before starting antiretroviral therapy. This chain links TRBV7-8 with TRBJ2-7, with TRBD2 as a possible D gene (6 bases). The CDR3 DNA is TGTGCCAGCAGCACCCGGGGTGGAGGGGAGGCCTACGAGCAGTACTTC. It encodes CASSTRGGGEAYEQYF.